This TCR beta chain was captured by sequencing in a study of T cells in Graves' hyperthyroidism and ophthalmopathy. Study results and limitations: Among thyroid clonotypes expanded above 0.001, most also appeared in blood.

Aged 18 to 65, the patients had hyperthyroidism that was newly diagnosed and had lasted under 2 months. Diagnosis relied on clinical symptoms, serum thyroxine and TRAb, thyroid ultrasound and orbital computed tomography. The CDR3 totals 13 residues. Germline CDR1 and CDR2: LGHDT and YNNKEL (reference sequence). Trimming pared 0 bases from V and 2 bases from J, leaving 2 bases between. There are many counts of this clonotype. Antigen: not known. RNA transcripts provided the source from which TCR beta CDR3 regions were amplified. HTBI primers were the set used in a first-round RT-PCR of the TCR CDR3. TCRdb processed the multiplex PCR reads anew with MiXCR; each CDR3 protein has one entry. Altogether more than 450,000 distinct CDR3 sequences are present, 14% being singletons, with the ten largest covering 14%.

The sequencing input was blood. The TCR was taken from a woman aged 40 to 50 with Graves' hyperthyroidism. The J gene is TRBJ2-1, the V gene TRBV3-1; no firm D call. CDR3 amino acids: CASSQDAYNEQFF. CDR3 sequence (DNA): TGTGCCAGCAGCCAAGATGCCTACAATGAGCAGTTCTTC.